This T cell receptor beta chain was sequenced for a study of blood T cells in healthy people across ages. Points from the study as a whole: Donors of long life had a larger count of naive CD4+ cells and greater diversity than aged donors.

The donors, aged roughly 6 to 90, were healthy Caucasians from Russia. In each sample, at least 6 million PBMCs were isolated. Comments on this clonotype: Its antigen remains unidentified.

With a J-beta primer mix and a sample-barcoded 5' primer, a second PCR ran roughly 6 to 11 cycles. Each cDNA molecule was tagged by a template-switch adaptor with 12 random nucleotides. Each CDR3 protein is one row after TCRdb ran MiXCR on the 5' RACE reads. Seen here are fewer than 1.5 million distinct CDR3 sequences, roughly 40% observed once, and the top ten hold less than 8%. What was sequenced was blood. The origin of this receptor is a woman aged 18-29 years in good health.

CDR3 in amino acids: CATSDRTGEQYF. CDR3 coding DNA: TGTGCCACCAGTGATAGGACAGGGGAACAGTACTTC. The chain recombines TRBV24-1 with TRBJ2-7; 9 bases fit TRBD1. Germline lookup yields CDR1 KGHDR and CDR2 SFDVKD. The CDR3 covers 12 residues. Germline trimming cut 3 bases from V and 10 bases from J; bases unmatched to any gene: 3.